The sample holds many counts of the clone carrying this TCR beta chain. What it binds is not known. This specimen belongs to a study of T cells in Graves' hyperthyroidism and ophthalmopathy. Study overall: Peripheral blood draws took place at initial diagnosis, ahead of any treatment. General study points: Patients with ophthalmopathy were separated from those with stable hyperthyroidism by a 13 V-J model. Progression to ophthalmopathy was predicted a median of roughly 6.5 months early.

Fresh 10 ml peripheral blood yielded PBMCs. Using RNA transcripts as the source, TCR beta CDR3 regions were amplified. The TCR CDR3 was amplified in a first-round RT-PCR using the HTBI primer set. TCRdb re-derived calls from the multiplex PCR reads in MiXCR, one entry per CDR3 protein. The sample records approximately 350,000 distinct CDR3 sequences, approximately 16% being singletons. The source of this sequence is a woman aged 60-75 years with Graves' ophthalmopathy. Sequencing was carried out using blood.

The CDR3 region is CSVEDRRGFRDTQYF. The DNA of the CDR3 is TGCAGCGTTGAAGATCGGAGGGGTTTTAGAGATACGCAGTATTTT. The chain recombines TRBV29-1 with TRBJ2-3, with D perhaps TRBD2 (6 bases). V was shortened by 0 bases and J by 5 bases, with 15 bases between the two germline ends. Germline assignment: CDR1 SQVTM and CDR2 ANQGSEA. The CDR3 has 15 amino acids.